This is a list of T cell receptor beta chains from one sample in a study of blood T cell repertoires in COVID-19. Data came from immunoSEQ multiplex PCR; TCRdb stores just in-frame clones and leaves some out. The sample has some 250,000 clones; less than 90% are singletons. Source material: peripheral blood. All receptors come from a woman under 40 with COVID-19, enrolled during active disease. Both conserved end residues are trimmed from each CDR3.

v_gene: TRBV6-1
j_gene: TRBJ2-1
CDR3aa: ASSEMAGRNEQF

v_gene: TRBV7-2
j_gene: TRBJ2-7
CDR3aa: ASSPTASYEQY

v_gene: TRBV3-1/TRBV3-2
j_gene: TRBJ2-6
CDR3aa: ASSPGDSGANVLT

v_gene: TRBV2
j_gene: TRBJ2-1
CDR3aa: ASSVFGGLYNEQF

v_gene: TRBV19
j_gene: TRBJ2-1
CDR3aa: ASSLAGEGYNEQF

v_gene: TRBV5-8
j_gene: TRBJ1-1
CDR3aa: ASSFGTGPLEAF

v_gene: TRBV5-1
j_gene: TRBJ1-3
CDR3aa: ASSLAPQGSGNTIY

v_gene: TRBV7-2
j_gene: TRBJ2-5
CDR3aa: ASSSRQGGFIGETQY

v_gene: TRBV19
j_gene: TRBJ1-1
CDR3aa: ASRRAGNTEAF

v_gene: TRBV27
j_gene: TRBJ1-1
CDR3aa: ASSPRLGQSEAF

v_gene: TRBV5-4
j_gene: TRBJ2-2
CDR3aa: ASSLKLAGPTGELF

v_gene: TRBV9
j_gene: TRBJ2-3
CDR3aa: ASSISGGAEDTQY

v_gene: TRBV19
j_gene: TRBJ2-1
CDR3aa: ASSPGSSYNEQF

v_gene: TRBV10-3
j_gene: TRBJ1-1
CDR3aa: AISESWGDTEAF

v_gene: TRBV4-1
j_gene: TRBJ1-2
CDR3aa: ASSQDVSGRGRYGYT

v_gene: TRBV28
j_gene: TRBJ1-3
CDR3aa: ASSLSGISGNTIY

v_gene: TRBV6-1
j_gene: TRBJ2-1
CDR3aa: ASSDPTRGGANNEQF

v_gene: TRBV5-1
j_gene: TRBJ2-7
CDR3aa: ASSLAGYRDYEQY

v_gene: TRBV9
j_gene: TRBJ1-3
CDR3aa: ASSEEITGNTIY

v_gene: TRBV19
j_gene: TRBJ2-3
CDR3aa: ASSIVQAGTDTQY

v_gene: TRBV4-1
j_gene: TRBJ1-6
CDR3aa: ASSQDRRTAGNSPLH

v_gene: TRBV6-6
j_gene: TRBJ2-7
CDR3aa: ASSYPGLSGYEQY

v_gene: TRBV2
j_gene: TRBJ1-2
CDR3aa: ASGGQHYGYT

v_gene: TRBV6-5
j_gene: TRBJ2-2
CDR3aa: ASKSGGAGTGELF

v_gene: TRBV11-2
j_gene: TRBJ2-2
CDR3aa: ASNTHQGNTGELF

v_gene: TRBV6-5
j_gene: TRBJ1-2
CDR3aa: ASSYISGQGYGYT

v_gene: TRBV27
j_gene: TRBJ2-7
CDR3aa: ASGFPGDEQY

v_gene: TRBV3-1/TRBV3-2
j_gene: TRBJ2-3
CDR3aa: ASSQSVAGTQY

v_gene: TRBV30
j_gene: TRBJ1-4
CDR3aa: AWGRRSNEKLF

v_gene: TRBV12-3/TRBV12-4
j_gene: TRBJ2-1
CDR3aa: ASSPPGREQF

v_gene: TRBV2
j_gene: TRBJ2-3
CDR3aa: ASGLGTQY

v_gene: TRBV24-1
j_gene: TRBJ2-7
CDR3aa: ATSDLLHARQGSHEQY

v_gene: TRBV27
j_gene: TRBJ1-2
CDR3aa: ASRQGFNYGYT

v_gene: TRBV3-1/TRBV3-2
j_gene: TRBJ1-5
CDR3aa: ASSQATGIQPQH

v_gene: TRBV2
j_gene: TRBJ1-1
CDR3aa: ASSETGDFTEAF

v_gene: TRBV9
j_gene: TRBJ1-2
CDR3aa: ASSVVGANYGYT

v_gene: TRBV28
j_gene: TRBJ2-3
CDR3aa: ASKLAGAGTDTQY

v_gene: TRBV10-1
j_gene: TRBJ2-7
CDR3aa: ASSEGIRGYEQY

v_gene: TRBV4-1
j_gene: TRBJ1-1
CDR3aa: ASSQHPGQPNTEAF

v_gene: TRBV5-1
j_gene: TRBJ2-3
CDR3aa: ASTPDRGISDTQY

v_gene: TRBV6-4
j_gene: TRBJ2-3
CDR3aa: ASSDYITDTQY

v_gene: TRBV4-2
j_gene: TRBJ1-6
CDR3aa: ASSSGTGDYNSPLH

v_gene: TRBV15
j_gene: TRBJ1-5
CDR3aa: ATSRLGQGVNQPQH

v_gene: TRBV28
j_gene: TRBJ1-6
CDR3aa: ASSLGGMWVSPLH

v_gene: TRBV27
j_gene: TRBJ2-7
CDR3aa: ASSSMGGGEQY

v_gene: TRBV7-2
j_gene: TRBJ2-7
CDR3aa: ASTPGTLFGEQY

v_gene: TRBV7-6
j_gene: TRBJ2-5
CDR3aa: ASSLNGGVSETQY

v_gene: TRBV7-8
j_gene: TRBJ2-7
CDR3aa: ASSLVGRGYEQY

v_gene: TRBV9
j_gene: TRBJ2-2
CDR3aa: ASSVGQLNTGELF

v_gene: TRBV29-1
j_gene: TRBJ1-4
CDR3aa: SVRTPATNEKLF

v_gene: TRBV19
j_gene: TRBJ1-5
CDR3aa: ASTGTGEGQPQH

v_gene: TRBV27
j_gene: TRBJ1-1
CDR3aa: ASSPAGRSTEAF

v_gene: TRBV5-4
j_gene: TRBJ1-4
CDR3aa: ASSRGHGGTNEKLF

v_gene: TRBV27
j_gene: TRBJ2-7
CDR3aa: ASSWGSGGGYEQY